Sequencing of this TCR beta chain was carried out in a study of shared clonotypes between healthy human individuals. Authors' data handling: Filtering differed since immunoSEQ provided only junctions, with no quality scores. The repertoire was sequenced with immunoSEQ multiplex PCR; TCRdb's copy has only in-frame clones and lacks some. Clone size and V and J calls were adopted from that table, with D and trimming inferred from the DNA. The data contain about 680,000 clones, around 92% of them singletons. Trimming stripped 3 bases from V and 2 bases from J, with 8 bases between. Germline CDR1 SGHVS, CDR2 FNYEAQ. The CDR3 length is 13 residues. CD8 cells classed as naive were CD45RO-negative and positively selected for CCR7, excluding terminally differentiated effector memory CD45RA+ cells.

The chain links TRBV7-6 to TRBJ2-7, with D perhaps TRBD1 (6 bases). This receptor was obtained from a man aged 25 to 40 in good health. Sequencing was performed on naive CD8+ T cells sorted from blood. The CDR3 is CASSLDSPYEQYF. The CDR3 nucleotides read TGTGCCAGCAGCTTGGACAGCCCCTACGAGCAGTACTTC.